Below are 10 T cell receptor beta chains sequenced from a single sample in a study of blood T cells in healthy people across ages. Using a J-beta primer mix together with a sample-barcoded 5' primer, a second PCR was run for roughly 6 to 12 cycles. TCRdb used MiXCR to reprocess the 5' RACE reads, holding one entry per CDR3 protein. This sample has hundreds of thousands of distinct CDR3 sequences, with roughly 64% found just once. Sample: blood. These receptors were obtained from a man aged 25-45 years in good health.

This clonotype was observed a handful of times. The chain uses TRBV20-1 and TRBJ1-2, with D perhaps matching TRBD1 (6 bases). Germline CDR1 and CDR2: DFQATT and SNEGSKA (reference sequence). V was trimmed by 7 bases and J by 6 bases, leaving 18 bases between them. The CDR3 length is 13 residues. The CDR3 protein is CSVVLRGGDGYTF. CDR3 in DNA: TGCAGTGTCGTCCTCAGGGGAGGGGATGGCTACACCTTC.

The chain employs TRBV2 and TRBJ2-5, with D tentatively TRBD1 or TRBD2 (6 bases each). The V end lost 9 bases, the J end lost 4 bases, and 18 bases lay between the germline ends. CDR3 length: 14 residues. Germline CDR1 is SNHLY and CDR2 is FYNNEI. CDR3 sequence (DNA): TGTGCCAGTGACCTGGGGGGCCATGGAGAGACCCAGTACTTC. It yields the protein CASDLGGHGETQYF.

This clonotype was picked up one time. The V gene is TRBV3-1, the J gene TRBJ1-2; TRBD1 agrees at 11 bases. Germline-derived CDR1 and CDR2 are LGHDT and YNNKEL (reference sequence). The J segment lost 6 bases and the V segment lost 3 bases, leaving 9 bases of the junction unmatched. This CDR3 spans 16 amino acids. This chain's CDR3 is CASSQSGQGAFNGYTF. CDR3 coding DNA: TGTGCCAGCAGCCAGTCCGGACAGGGGGCATTTAATGGCTACACCTTC. The complete variable domain, with remaining parts taken from reference TRBV3-1 and TRBJ1-2, reads DTAVSQTPKYLVTQMGNDKSIKCEQNLGHDTMYWYKQDSKKFLKIMFSYNNKELIINETVPNRFSPKSPDKAHLNLHINSLELGDSAVYFCASSQSGQGAFNGYTFGSGTRLTVV.

The rearrangement uses TRBV7-8 and TRBJ2-3; 7 bases fit TRBD1. Trimming cost V 3 bases and J 0 bases; bases outside gene matches: 6. The CDR3 spans 16 residues. Germline CDR1 and CDR2: SGHVS and FQNEAQ. CDR3 region: CASSFIQGRSTDTQYF. The DNA for the CDR3 is TGTGCCAGCAGCTTCATACAGGGGAGAAGCACAGATACGCAGTATTTT.

A note on this clonotype: One end of the junction fails to match germline, which may point to a read error. This CDR3 is CASSYKSSYEQYF. CDR3 sequence (DNA): TGTGCCAGCAGCTATAAGAGCTCCTACGAGCAGTACTTC. The rearrangement links TRBV5-1 to TRBJ2-7; no clear D gene. CDR3 length: 13 residues. Germline-derived CDR1 and CDR2 are SGHRS and YFSETQ.

This sequence joins TRBV12-3 or TRBV12-4 and TRBJ2-3; TRBD2 matches 14 bases. The CDR3 is 17 residues long. With V trimmed by 3 bases and J by 8 bases, 10 bases remained unmatched. This chain's CDR3 is CASSFGLAGGHPSTQYF. Here the CDR3 DNA reads TGTGCCAGCAGTTTTGGACTAGCGGGAGGCCACCCTTCTACGCAGTATTTT.

The chain links TRBV7-2 to TRBJ2-5, with 13 bases lining up with TRBD2. After removal of 4 bases from V and 3 bases from J, the junction contained 5 bases not matched to a gene. CDR3 length: 16 residues. CDR1 is SGHTA, CDR2 FQGNSA, per germline. CDR3 protein: CASSSQTSGGKETQYF. DNA for the CDR3: TGTGCCAGCAGCTCCCAGACTAGCGGGGGGAAAGAGACCCAGTACTTC.

This clonotype has only a few counts. This chain links TRBV7-2 with TRBJ2-7; D could derive from TRBD1 or TRBD2 (5 bases each). Trimming took 4 bases from V and 5 from J, leaving 15 bases between them. Per the germline V gene, CDR1 is SGHTA and CDR2 is FQGNSA. This CDR3 has 14 residues. CDR3 amino acids: CASSSSGPGDEQYF. CDR3 coding DNA: TGTGCCAGCAGCTCTTCAGGGCCCGGGGACGAGCAGTACTTC.

This clonotype was recorded a few times. The rearrangement joins TRBV29-1 to TRBJ2-6; D perhaps matches TRBD1 (6 bases). Trimming pared 6 bases from V and 2 bases from J, leaving 14 bases between. CDR1 is SQVTM and CDR2 is ANQGSEA in the germline V gene. CDR3 length: 15 residues. The CDR3 DNA reads as TGCAGCGTCAGGGGCCTGGGGGCTGGGGCCAACGTCCTGACTTTC. This codes for CSVRGLGAGANVLTF.

The rearrangement joins TRBV29-1 to TRBJ2-7, with D perhaps matching TRBD1 or TRBD2 (7 bases each). From germline, CDR1 is SQVTM and CDR2 ANQGSEA. Between the trimmed V and J ends, which lost 3 bases and 3 bases, there was a span of 12 bases. The CDR3 spans 13 residues. As DNA, the CDR3 is TGCAGCGTTGACGCAGGGGGGGACTACGAGCAGTACTTC. It yields the protein CSVDAGGDYEQYF.